These 27 T cell receptor beta chains were sequenced from one sample in a study of T cell responses to AZD1222 COVID-19 vaccine. Data came from immunoSEQ multiplex PCR; TCRdb stores just in-frame clones and leaves some out. This sample carries 150,000 to 160,000 clones, more than 75% of them seen once, and the ten largest clones take just over 9%. The sample here was peripheral blood, taken 28 days after the second AZD1222 dose. Source of these receptors: an adult who received the AZD1222 COVID-19 vaccine.

The chain employs TRBV19 and TRBJ1-5, with D unresolved. The CDR3 covers 16 residues. Trimming removed 6 bases from V and 3 bases from J, with 18 bases in between. CDR1 and CDR2 from the germline V gene are LNHDA and SQIVND (reference sequence). CDR3 protein: CASRDLGQILNQPQHF. The CDR3 region has the DNA TGTGCCAGTAGAGACCTAGGGCAGATACTCAATCAGCCCCAGCATTTT.

On this clone: At one end, the junction sequence differs from germline, possibly due to a read error. The DNA of the CDR3 is TGCGCCAGCAGCAAAGACAGGGCCCGAAACACTGAAGCTTTCTTT. Translation gives CASSKDRARNTEAFF. This rearrangement joins TRBV4-1 to TRBJ1-1; 7 nucleotides line up with TRBD1. Germline V gives CDR1 MGHRA, CDR2 YSYEKL. The length of the CDR3 is 15 residues.

The chain recombines TRBV5-6 with TRBJ1-6; a weak D match, TRBD1 (5 bases). CDR1 and CDR2 (germline): SGHDT, YYEEEE. V lost 0 bases and J 8 bases, leaving 6 bases between the germline ends. This CDR3 is built from 13 residues. CDR3 amino acids: CASSLVGDSPLHF. The CDR3 DNA is TGTGCCAGCAGCTTGGTAGGGGATTCACCCCTCCACTTT.

This clone was detected only once. CDR3 in amino acids: CARRRRYSNQPQHF. CDR3 DNA sequence: TGTGCCAGGCGCCGCAGATATAGCAATCAGCCCCAGCATTTT. This rearrangement joins TRBV7-5 to TRBJ1-5. TRBV7-5 counts as a pseudogene. This CDR3 comprises 14 residues.

This chain connects TRBV19 to TRBJ2-5; D perhaps matches TRBD2 (6 bases). The germline V gene has CDR1 LNHDA and CDR2 SQIVND (reference sequence). This CDR3 region has 13 residues. Trimming stripped 10 bases from V and 5 bases from J, with 17 bases between. CDR3 in DNA: TGTGCCACCTCCTTGGGGGGACGGGAGACCCAGTACTTC. Encoded protein: CATSLGGRETQYF.

In this sample, this clone turned up a few times. The genes are TRBV7-8 and TRBJ2-3, with 11 bases matching TRBD2. The CDR3 covers 20 residues. Germline assignment: CDR1 SGHVS and CDR2 FQNEAQ. Trimming took 5 bases from V and 0 from J; bases not matched to a gene: 16. The CDR3 reads CASSPRQDRSGRVSTDTQYF. The CDR3 DNA is TGTGCCAGCAGCCCAAGACAGGACCGTAGCGGGAGGGTGAGCACAGATACGCAGTATTTT.

The rearrangement joins TRBV29-1 to TRBJ1-2, with D possibly matching TRBD1 (5 bases). The CDR3 is 15 amino acids. Trimming pared 2 bases from V and 5 bases from J, leaving 18 bases between. Germline V gives CDR1 SQVTM, CDR2 ANQGSEA. The CDR3 nucleotides are TGCAGCGTTGAACTGGTCAGGGAGGTTAGGTATGGCTACACCTTC. This translates into CSVELVREVRYGYTF.

The chain uses TRBV19 and TRBJ2-1; 12 nucleotides agree with TRBD2. The CDR3 is made up of 18 amino acids. The V segment lost 3 bases and the J segment 10 bases; nucleotides outside the gene matches: 16. From germline, CDR1 is LNHDA and CDR2 SQIVND (reference sequence). As DNA, the CDR3 is TGTGCCAGTAGTATGCGGGGGGGATGGACTAGCGGGATGGGAGAGCAGTTCTTC. Translated, it gives CASSMRGGWTSGMGEQFF.

This sequence joins TRBV27 and TRBJ1-5; D unresolved. The CDR3 is 15 residues long. Looked up from germline, CDR1 is MNHEY and CDR2 is SMNVEV (reference sequence). Trimming cost V 2 bases and J 5 bases, with 13 bases left between them. The CDR3 nucleotides are TGTGCCAGCAGTTTACTTGGCAGAAGAGATCAGCCCCAGCATTTT. It is translated as CASSLLGRRDQPQHF.

The chain joins TRBV4-3 to TRBJ1-4, with D possibly being TRBD1 (6 bases). CDR3 length: 17 amino acids. The germline V gene has CDR1 LGHNA and CDR2 YSLEER. With 2 bases removed from V and 3 bases from J, the gap between germline ends came to 16 bases. The CDR3 protein is CASSQSSPGGANEKLFF. CDR3 DNA: TGCGCCAGCAGCCAATCATCCCCGGGGGGCGCTAATGAAAAACTGTTTTTT.

Notes on this clone: At one boundary the junction diverges from the germline segment, which might be a read error. CDR3 sequence (DNA): TGTGCCAGCAGCCCGTCCGGGTCCACCGTTGTCTTT. It codes for CASSPSGSTVVF. The J gene is TRBJ1-1, the V gene TRBV6-5; D gene ambiguous. The V gene's germline CDR1 is MNHEY and CDR2 SVGAGI. This CDR3 region has 12 residues.

The rearrangement joins TRBV15 to TRBJ2-1; 10 nucleotides align to TRBD2. The germline gives CDR1 LNHNV, CDR2 YYDKDF (reference sequence). V trimming: 2 bases; J trimming: 7 bases; junction bases outside the gene matches: 5. This CDR3 is built from 15 residues. CDR3 residues: CATSRPSGSLNEQFF. The CDR3 DNA follows: TGTGCCACCAGCAGACCTAGCGGGAGTCTGAATGAGCAGTTCTTC.

The rearrangement uses TRBV14 and TRBJ1-2; no clear D gene. Germline CDR1 is SGHDN and CDR2 is FVKESK. Between the trimmed V and J ends, which lost 8 bases and 4 bases, there was a span of 11 bases. The CDR3 totals 12 residues. The CDR3 is CASPVPFYGYTF. CDR3 DNA: TGTGCCAGCCCTGTTCCCTTCTATGGCTACACCTTC. Full variable domain (missing parts from reference TRBV14 and TRBJ1-2): EAGVTQFPSHSVIEKGQTVTLRCDPISGHDNLYWYRRVMGKEIKFLLHFVKESKQDESGMPNNRFLAERTGGTYSTLKVQPAELEDSGVYFCASPVPFYGYTFGSGTRLTVV.

The rearrangement joins TRBV14 to TRBJ1-5; D unclear. V was cut by 1 base and J by 6 bases, with 10 bases left in between. Per the germline V gene, CDR1 is SGHDN and CDR2 is FVKESK. The CDR3 length is 14 residues. The CDR3 loop reads CASSQGGGGQPQHF. Written as DNA, the CDR3 is TGTGCCAGCAGCCAAGGAGGAGGTGGTCAGCCCCAGCATTTT.

This clone was seen once. V usage is TRBV5-8 and J usage is TRBJ2-1; D gene unclear. This CDR3 region has 10 residues. V lost 6 bases to trimming and J lost 5 bases, with 3 bases between them. Germline-derived CDR1 and CDR2 are SGHTS and YDEGEE. CDR3: CASTHNEQFF. The CDR3, as DNA: TGTGCCAGCACCCACAATGAGCAGTTCTTC.

The chain uses TRBV19 and TRBJ2-3, with 12 positions matching TRBD2. The CDR3 sequence is 15 residues long. Trimming took 6 bases from V and 5 from J; bases not matched to a gene: 6. CDR1 is LNHDA, CDR2 SQIVND, per germline (reference sequence). CDR3 amino acids: CASSRLAGVQDTQYF. The CDR3, as DNA: TGTGCCAGTAGCAGACTAGCGGGAGTTCAAGATACGCAGTATTTT.

The rearrangement joins TRBV11-2 to TRBJ1-3; D remains ambiguous. V was cut by 4 bases and J by 3 bases, with 4 bases left in between. The length of the CDR3 is 12 residues. The germline V gene encodes CDR1 SGHAT and CDR2 FQNNGV. The CDR3 here is CASSSVGNTIYF. The CDR3, as DNA: TGTGCCAGCAGCTCCGTTGGAAACACCATATATTTT.

V and J are TRBV7-8 and TRBJ1-3; maybe TRBD1 (5 bases). CDR3 length: 16 amino acids. Trimming removed 5 bases from V and 0 bases from J, with 14 bases in between. Germline values: CDR1 SGHVS, CDR2 FQNEAQ. The CDR3 region is CASSPRDRTSGNTIYF. The CDR3 bases are TGTGCCAGCAGCCCGCGGGACCGGACCTCTGGAAACACCATATATTTT.

This clone was counted a few times. The V call is TRBV4-1, the J call TRBJ1-3, with D unresolved. Germline lookup yields CDR1 MGHRA and CDR2 YSYEKL. There are 15 residues in the CDR3. Trimming left V 5 bases short and J 4 bases short, with 15 bases between. CDR3: CASSVAGSEGNTIYF. The CDR3 coding sequence is TGCGCCAGCAGCGTCGCGGGTTCAGAAGGAAACACCATATATTTT.

This clone was found once. This rearrangement joins TRBV5-1 to TRBJ2-2; D unresolved. The CDR3 runs to 15 residues. The V and J ends lost 4 bases and 5 bases respectively, with 15 bases between them. Germline V lookup: CDR1 SGHRS, CDR2 YFSETQ. In nucleotides, the CDR3 is TGCGCCAGCAGCCCTGTCGGATCGGAAACCGGGGAGCTGTTTTTT. Translation gives CASSPVGSETGELFF.

The chain couples TRBV7-8 to TRBJ1-1; maybe TRBD1 (6 bases). V lost 4 bases, J lost 8 bases, and 14 bases lay in between. The germline V gene encodes CDR1 SGHVS and CDR2 FQNEAQ. The CDR3 has 13 amino acids. Here the CDR3 DNA reads TGTGCCAGCAGCTCACCCTCGGGGGCCGAAGCTTTCTTT. Its protein is CASSSPSGAEAFF. Drawing the rest from reference TRBV7-8 and TRBJ1-1, the complete variable domain is GAGVSQSPRYKVAKRGQDVALRCDPISGHVSLFWYQQALGQGPEFLTYFQNEAQLDKSGLPSDRFFAERPEGSVSTLKIQRTQQEDSAVYLCASSSPSGAEAFFGQGTRLTVV.

This clone was detected once. The rearrangement joins TRBV7-2 to TRBJ1-2; 7 nucleotides match TRBD1. The V and J ends lost 4 bases and 8 bases, in that order; junction bases with no gene match: 10. CDR3 length: 14 residues. Per the germline V gene, CDR1 is SGHTA and CDR2 is FQGNSA. The CDR3 DNA sequence: TGTGCCAGCAGCTCACAGGGGATCCCCCAAGGCTACACCTTC. Protein sequence: CASSSQGIPQGYTF.

CDR3 sequence: CASSQHTATRNTEAFF. CDR3 nucleotides: TGCGCCAGCAGTCAGCATACAGCGACCAGAAACACTGAAGCTTTCTTT. The J gene is TRBJ1-1, the V gene TRBV23-1; D is undetermined. TRBV23-1 is designated an ORF whose function remains uncertain. The V gene lost 3 bases and the J gene lost 2 bases, with 16 bases spanning the gap. The CDR3 extends over 16 amino acids.

The chain couples TRBV30 to TRBJ1-1, with D possibly matching TRBD1 (5 bases). The length of the CDR3 is 14 residues. In germline, CDR1 is GTSNPN, CDR2 SVGIG (reference sequence). Trimming took 2 bases from V and 2 from J, leaving 12 bases between them. The chain's CDR3 is CAWSSWTPNTEAFF. The CDR3 DNA reads TGTGCCTGGAGTTCGTGGACACCCAACACTGAAGCTTTCTTT.

This clone was counted a few times. This sample includes further DNA sequences coding for the same CDR3. This chain joins TRBV7-2 and TRBJ1-5; the match to TRBD1 covers 10 bases. Per the germline V gene, CDR1 is SGHTA and CDR2 is FQGNSA. The CDR3 loop spans 14 amino acids. The J segment lost 2 bases and the V segment lost 5 bases, leaving 0 bases of the junction unmatched. The CDR3 sequence is CASSGQGGNQPQHF. The DNA for the CDR3 is TGTGCCAGCAGCGGACAGGGGGGCAATCAGCCCCAGCATTTT.

This chain uses TRBV5-1 with TRBJ2-1; TRBD2 matches 7 bases. This CDR3 contains 16 residues. The germline V gene encodes CDR1 SGHRS and CDR2 YFSETQ. Germline trimming cut 0 bases from V and 7 bases from J; bases unmatched to any gene: 10. The CDR3 DNA follows: TGCGCCAGCAGCTTGGGGGCCCCAGGCGGGAGTAATGAGCAGTTCTTC. It is translated as CASSLGAPGGSNEQFF.

The gene calls are TRBV28 and TRBJ2-3; D ambiguous. Trimming removed 8 bases at V and 3 bases at J, with 12 bases between. Germline V gene data show CDR1 as MDHEN and CDR2 as SYDVKM. The CDR3 contains 13 residues. The CDR3: CASGPLVTDTQYF. The CDR3 DNA sequence: TGTGCCAGCGGACCCTTAGTAACAGATACGCAGTATTTT.